This is a list of T cell receptor beta chains from one sample in a study of cytomegalovirus exposure and HLA in healthy donors. The protocol was immunoSEQ multiplex PCR, while the TCRdb copy is restricted to in-frame clones and leaves out a portion. The sample records almost 75,000 clones, around four fifths being singletons. The sample taken for sequencing was PBMCs. The receptors derive from a man aged 25 to 40 in good health and CMV-seronegative. The conserved cysteine and the conserved F or W are not part of the CDR3 here.

j_call v_call cdr3_aa
TRBJ1-5 TRBV5-5 ASSPGQGLGQPQH
TRBJ1-2 TRBV30 AWIEDSRPYT
TRBJ1-1 TRBV27 ASSMTTGVEAF
TRBJ1-3 TRBV27 ASSGGTGGLSGNTIY
TRBJ1-2 TRBV28 ASSRQGARGYT
TRBJ1-2 TRBV5-4 ASSPPGGNYGYT
TRBJ2-1 TRBV2 ASSEDGGYNEQF
TRBJ2-3 TRBV18 ASSPKDRAGSMDTQY
TRBJ2-1 TRBV7-3 ASSLSLAGDDEQF
TRBJ2-2 TRBV5-1 ASNKDPGTGNTGELF
TRBJ2-3 TRBV4-3 ASSQTASTDTQY
TRBJ2-3 TRBV19 ASSRSSAGRTDTQY
TRBJ2-2 TRBV9 ASSVAASGRSDTGELF
TRBJ1-1 TRBV7-2 ASSLPRGANFRAEAF
TRBJ2-7 TRBV13 ASSPDSYEQY
TRBJ1-4 TRBV5-1 ASSLRSQATDEKLF
TRBJ2-7 TRBV14 ASSQAYEQY
TRBJ2-7 TRBV18 ASSGTHAYEQY
TRBJ1-3 TRBV4-3 ASSQDRGNTIY
TRBJ1-2 TRBV5-4 ASSLGGLSFYGYT
TRBJ1-5 TRBV19 ASSMTGGGQPQH
TRBJ2-2 TRBV19 ASHTRGTNTGELF
TRBJ1-5 TRBV2 ASSFLRGSLSSQPQH
TRBJ2-1 TRBV5-1 ASKAFSSNEQF
TRBJ1-6 TRBV30 AWSLQGDSPLH
TRBJ2-2 TRBV11-2 ASSLESPDSSFIGELF
TRBJ2-1 TRBV18 ASSSQLAGKANEQF
TRBJ2-7 TRBV29-1 SARGTSGGAREQY
TRBJ2-7 TRBV9 ASSVEGQAYEQY